The 21 T cell receptor beta chains below were found in one sample sequenced in a study of CD8 T cells in Susac syndrome. An amount of RNA that ranged from roughly 0.45 to 1 ug was reverse transcribed with random hexamers. Each CDR3 protein gets one entry after TCRdb re-called the immunoSEQ multiplex PCR reads with MiXCR. The profile shows around 140,000 distinct CDR3 sequences, roughly 76% of them singletons. The sequenced material came from CD8+ T cells from PBMCs. These receptors were collected from a human donor with multiple sclerosis.

This chain uses TRBV4-3 with TRBJ1-3; D is uncertain. The CDR3 contains 16 residues. Trimming shortened V by 0 bases and J by 0 bases, and 9 bases separated the two germline ends. Looked up from germline, CDR1 is LGHNA and CDR2 is YSLEER. Here the CDR3 reads CASSQDFTNSGNTIYF. The CDR3 DNA reads TGCGCCAGCAGCCAAGATTTCACGAACTCTGGAAACACCATATATTTT.

In its sample, this clonotype was seen once. The V call is TRBV11-3, the J call TRBJ2-3, with a weak D call TRBD2 (6 bases). The CDR3 extends over 16 amino acids. The V gene's germline CDR1 is SGHNT and CDR2 YENEEA. Deletions cut 3 bases from V and 4 bases from J, with 17 bases between. The CDR3 DNA reads TGTGCCAGCAGCTTCCGGGGTTTGGAGGGTTCAGATACGCAGTATTTT. Its protein is CASSFRGLEGSDTQYF.

This chain uses TRBV5-1 with TRBJ2-1; TRBD1 is a possible D gene (6 bases). The CDR3 consists of 16 residues. Trimming took 0 bases from V and 9 from J, leaving 19 bases between them. Germline assignment: CDR1 SGHRS and CDR2 YFSETQ. The CDR3 DNA reads as TGCGCCAGCAGCTTGGCAACAGGGTACGCGGCGGGTGAGCAGTTCTTC. Its translation is CASSLATGYAAGEQFF.

This rearrangement joins TRBV5-5 to TRBJ1-1; D ambiguous. Germline V gene sequence: CDR1 SGHKS, CDR2 YYEKEE (reference sequence). The CDR3 consists of 13 residues. With 3 bases removed from V and 4 bases from J, the gap between germline ends came to 10 bases. CDR3 in DNA: TGTGCCAGCAGCTGGTCCGGGAGCACTGAAGCTTTCTTT. Its translation: CASSWSGSTEAFF.

V is TRBV11-2 and J is TRBJ1-1; D is uncertain. With 1 base removed from V and 6 bases from J, the gap between germline ends came to 9 bases. The CDR3 length is 13 residues. CDR1 is SGHAT and CDR2 is FQNNGV in the germline V gene. The CDR3 loop reads CASSLGGTPEAFF. CDR3 DNA sequence: TGTGCCAGCAGCTTAGGGGGTACCCCTGAAGCTTTCTTT.

This clonotype was observed a few times. This chain connects TRBV27 to TRBJ2-3, with D hard to call. CDR1 and CDR2 (germline): MNHEY, SMNVEV (reference sequence). The CDR3 length is 14 residues. The germline V and J ends were trimmed by 3 bases and 0 bases, with 7 bases remaining between them. CDR3 region: CASSLLASTDTQYF. The DNA for the CDR3 is TGTGCCAGCAGTTTGCTCGCTAGCACAGATACGCAGTATTTT.

In its sample, this clonotype was seen a few times. The J gene is TRBJ2-7, the V gene TRBV19, with no clear D. The CDR3 length is 13 residues. Per the germline V gene, CDR1 is LNHDA and CDR2 is SQIVND (reference sequence). The V end lost 4 bases, the J end lost 7 bases, and 14 bases lay between the germline ends. CDR3 nucleotides: TGTGCCAGTAGTACTCCGGGCCTCCGAGAGCAGTACTTC. This sequence encodes CASSTPGLREQYF.

The chain links TRBV6-5 to TRBJ2-1; D is possibly TRBD2 (7 bases). CDR1 MNHEY and CDR2 SVGAGI come from the germline V gene. With 0 bases removed from V and 6 bases from J, the gap between germline ends came to 9 bases. The CDR3 is 14 residues long. The CDR3 DNA reads as TGTGCCAGCAGTTACTCAAGGGGGGGCAATGAGCAGTTCTTC. Its translation is CASSYSRGGNEQFF.

The chain employs TRBV5-1 and TRBJ2-3; unclear D gene. Germline-derived CDR1 and CDR2 are SGHRS and YFSETQ. Trimming left V 4 bases short and J 0 bases short, with 12 bases between. CDR3 length equals 15 residues. The CDR3 DNA follows: TGCGCCAGCAGCCCCATATATGGCAGCACAGATACGCAGTATTTT. This codes for CASSPIYGSTDTQYF.

J is TRBJ1-1 and V is TRBV5-6; D ambiguous. The V gene's germline CDR1 is SGHDT and CDR2 YYEEEE. V lost 0 bases and J lost 2, with 14 bases in between. The CDR3 covers 16 residues. The CDR3 coding sequence is TGTGCCAGCAGCTTGGACTTGAGGGTCCCTAACACTGAAGCTTTCTTT. This encodes CASSLDLRVPNTEAFF.

This rearrangement joins TRBV19 to TRBJ2-7; possible D gene TRBD1, 6 bases. Between the trimmed V and J ends, which lost 6 bases and 4 bases, there was a span of 13 bases. Germline-derived CDR1 and CDR2 are LNHDA and SQIVND (reference sequence). This CDR3 is 13 amino acids long. The CDR3 sequence: CASSLGHGYEQYV. DNA of the CDR3: TGTGCCAGTAGCTTGGGACATGGGTACGAGCAGTACGTC.

The chain links TRBV7-9 to TRBJ1-5; D uncertain. This CDR3 spans 13 amino acids. The ends were cut back, 4 bases at V and 5 bases at J, with 9 bases in the middle. CDR1 and CDR2 (germline): SEHNR, FQNEAQ (reference sequence). The chain's CDR3 is CASSSEVYQPQHF. CDR3 nucleotides: TGTGCCAGCAGCTCCGAGGTGTATCAGCCCCAGCATTTT.

V is TRBV6-1 and J is TRBJ2-7; D ambiguous. There are 17 residues in the CDR3. Trimming stripped 2 bases from V and 0 bases from J, with 17 bases between. Germline lookup yields CDR1 MNHNS and CDR2 SASEGT. The CDR3 DNA reads as TGTGCCAGCAGTGAATCCCTTCAGGTTGTTTACTCCTACGAGCAGTACTTC. As protein: CASSESLQVVYSYEQYF.

This clonotype was recorded once. The junction departs from the called germline gene at one end, perhaps through a read error. The chain has TRBV19 and TRBJ2-1; no reliable D call. The germline gives CDR1 LNHDA, CDR2 SQIVND (reference sequence). The CDR3 has 14 amino acids. The DNA for the CDR3 is TGTGCCAGTAGTTCACTCTACCCCTACCATGAGCAGTTCTTC. It encodes CASSSLYPYHEQFF.

This clonotype was seen just once. The chain is built from TRBV2 and TRBJ1-3; D is uncertain. The V and J ends lost 7 bases and 0 bases respectively, with 13 bases between them. Germline-derived CDR1 and CDR2 are SNHLY and FYNNEI. The CDR3 contains 15 residues. CDR3 DNA: TGTGCCAGCATACCGCAGCCGAACTCTGGAAACACCATATATTTT. This sequence encodes CASIPQPNSGNTIYF. Variable domain in full (rest from reference TRBV2 and TRBJ1-3): EPEVTQTPSHQVTQMGQEVILRCVPISNHLYFYWYRQILGQKVEFLVSFYNNEISEKSEIFDDQFSVERPDGSNFTLKIRSTKLEDSAMYFCASIPQPNSGNTIYFGEGSWLTVV.

The J gene is TRBJ1-1, the V gene TRBV12-3 or TRBV12-4; 8 bases match TRBD1. The CDR3 is 13 amino acids. The ends lost 8 bases at V and 0 bases at J; junction bases unmatched: 2. The chain's CDR3 is CASGQGLNTEAFF. The DNA of the CDR3 is TGTGCCAGCGGACAGGGATTGAACACTGAAGCTTTCTTT.

The genes are TRBV5-1 and TRBJ1-2; TRBD1 aligns across 10 bases. Looked up from germline, CDR1 is SGHRS and CDR2 is YFSETQ. The ends lost 0 bases at V and 8 bases at J; junction bases unmatched: 7. CDR3 length: 15 amino acids. CDR3 coding DNA: TGCGCCAGCAGCTTGGGACGACAGGGGGCCAGAGGCTACACCTTC. Residues: CASSLGRQGARGYTF.

This chain connects TRBV6-5 to TRBJ1-1; tentatively, D is TRBD1 (5 bases). Germline CDR1 is MNHEY and CDR2 is SVGAGI. V lost 6 bases and J lost 2, with 16 bases in between. The CDR3 is 15 residues long. The CDR3 nucleotides read TGTGCCAGCAGCCATCCTTACCAGGGCAACACTGAAGCTTTCTTT. Translated: CASSHPYQGNTEAFF.

The genes are TRBV5-4 and TRBJ2-7; D is perhaps TRBD1 (6 bases). Germline values: CDR1 SGHNT, CDR2 YYREEE (reference sequence). V lost 4 bases to trimming and J lost 0 bases, with 17 bases between them. There are 16 residues in the CDR3. The CDR3, as DNA: TGTGCCAGCAGCAACTATCAGGGGACCTCCTCCTACGAGCAGTACTTC. Translated: CASSNYQGTSSYEQYF. Based on the CDR3 plus reference TRBV5-4 and TRBJ2-7, the full variable domain is ETGVTQSPTHLIKTRGQQVTLRCSSQSGHNTVSWYQQALGQGPQFIFQYYREEENGRGNFPPRFSGLQFPNYSSELNVNALELDDSALYLCASSNYQGTSSYEQYFGPGTRLTVT.

This chain connects TRBV19 to TRBJ1-1; no clear D. Germline CDR1 is LNHDA and CDR2 is SQIVND (reference sequence). Trimming left V 3 bases short and J 0 bases short, with 5 bases between. The CDR3 totals 13 residues. CDR3 residues: CASSISLNTEAFF. The CDR3 DNA is TGTGCCAGTAGTATTTCGTTGAACACTGAAGCTTTCTTT.

This chain links TRBV2 with TRBJ2-7, with unresolved D. The CDR3 is 13 residues long. The germline V gene encodes CDR1 SNHLY and CDR2 FYNNEI. Trimming shortened V by 5 bases and J by 3 bases, and 11 bases separated the two germline ends. The CDR3: CASSSPFLYEQYF. CDR3 coding DNA: TGTGCCAGCAGTTCTCCTTTCCTCTACGAGCAGTACTTC.